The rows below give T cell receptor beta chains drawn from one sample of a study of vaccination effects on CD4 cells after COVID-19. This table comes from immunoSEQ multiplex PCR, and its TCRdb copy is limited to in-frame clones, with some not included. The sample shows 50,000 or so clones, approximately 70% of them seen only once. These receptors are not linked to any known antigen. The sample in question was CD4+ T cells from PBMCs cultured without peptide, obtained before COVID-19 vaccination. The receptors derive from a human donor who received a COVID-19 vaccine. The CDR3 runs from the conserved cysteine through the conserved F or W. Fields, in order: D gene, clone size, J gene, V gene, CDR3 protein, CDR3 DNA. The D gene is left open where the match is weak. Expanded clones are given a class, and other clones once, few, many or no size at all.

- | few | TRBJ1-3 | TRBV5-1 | CASSWQGRGNTIYF | TGCGCCAGCTCATGGCAGGGACGGGGAAACACCATATATTTT
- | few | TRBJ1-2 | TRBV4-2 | CASSQDSSYGYTF | TGTGCCAGCAGCCAAGACAGTTCCTATGGCTACACCTTC
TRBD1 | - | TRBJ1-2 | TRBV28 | CASSLGQTNYGYTF | TGTGCCAGCAGCTTGGGACAGACTAACTATGGCTACACCTTC
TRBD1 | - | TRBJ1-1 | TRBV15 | CATSRDRTGVLNTEAFF | TGTGCCACCAGCAGAGATCGGACAGGGGTCCTGAACACTGAAGCTTTCTTT
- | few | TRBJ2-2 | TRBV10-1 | CASRNWTPMNTGELFF | TGCGCCAGCAGGAACTGGACACCCATGAACACCGGGGAGCTGTTTTTT
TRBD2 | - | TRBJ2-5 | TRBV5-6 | CASSAPGLAGGGETQYF | TGTGCCAGCAGCGCTCCGGGACTAGCGGGGGGAGGGGAGACCCAGTACTTC
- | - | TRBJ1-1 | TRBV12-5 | CASAARQLPTEAFF | TGTGCTAGTGCCGCCCGACAACTGCCCACTGAAGCTTTCTTT
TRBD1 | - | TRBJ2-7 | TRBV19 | CASSSPGQVNYEQYF | TGTGCCAGTAGTTCACCGGGACAGGTCAACTACGAGCAGTACTTC
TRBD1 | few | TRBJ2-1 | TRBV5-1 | CASSGQGYEQFF | TGCGCCAGCAGTGGACAGGGCTATGAGCAGTTCTTC
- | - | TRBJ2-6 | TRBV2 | CASTGGASSGANVLTF | TGTGCCAGCACGGGGGGCGCGTCCTCTGGGGCCAACGTCCTGACTTTC
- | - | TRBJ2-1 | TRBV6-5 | CASSPRPYNEQFF | TGTGCCAGCAGTCCCCGACCCTACAATGAGCAGTTCTTC
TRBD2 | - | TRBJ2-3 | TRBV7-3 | CASSLSGGPSTDTQYF | TGTGCCAGCAGCCTTAGCGGGGGCCCTAGCACAGATACGCAGTATTTT
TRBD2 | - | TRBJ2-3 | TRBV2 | CASRGTSGSPDTQYF | TGTGCCAGCCGCGGGACTAGCGGGAGCCCAGATACGCAGTATTTT
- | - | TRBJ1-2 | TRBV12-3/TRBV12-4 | CASSRAWGYTF | TGTGCCAGCAGTCGTGCGTGGGGCTACACCTTC
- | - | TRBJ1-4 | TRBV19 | CASSPGARVGKLFF | TGTGCCAGTAGTCCAGGGGCTCGAGTCGGAAAACTGTTTTTT
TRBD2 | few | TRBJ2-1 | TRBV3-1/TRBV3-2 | CASSQWASGVFEQFF | TGTGCCAGCAGCCAGTGGGCCAGCGGGGTTTTTGAGCAGTTCTTC
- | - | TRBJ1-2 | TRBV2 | CASSEPPAGPSNYGYTF | TGTGCCAGCAGTGAACCTCCAGCCGGGCCATCTAACTATGGCTACACCTTC
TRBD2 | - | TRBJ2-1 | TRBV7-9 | CASSLGPSGLYNEQFF | TGTGCCAGCAGCTTAGGGCCTAGCGGGTTGTACAATGAGCAGTTCTTC
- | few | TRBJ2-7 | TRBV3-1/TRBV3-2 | CASSQATYEQYF | TGTGCCAGCAGCCAGGCCACCTACGAGCAGTACTTC
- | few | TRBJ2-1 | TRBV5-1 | CASSLSPRGNYNEQFF | TGCGCCAGCAGCTTGAGCCCTCGGGGGAACTACAATGAGCAGTTCTTC
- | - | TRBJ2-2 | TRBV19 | CASSIEGGQAGELFF | TGTGCCAGTAGTATAGAGGGAGGACAGGCCGGGGAGCTGTTTTTT
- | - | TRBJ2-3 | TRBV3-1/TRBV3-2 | CASSQGTHSSTDTQYF | TGTGCCAGCAGCCAAGGAACCCACTCAAGCACAGATACGCAGTATTTT
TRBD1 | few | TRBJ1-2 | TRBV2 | CASSTGQIYGYTF | TGTGCCAGCAGCACGGGACAGATCTATGGCTACACCTTC
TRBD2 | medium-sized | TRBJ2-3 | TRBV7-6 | CASSQAGASTDTQYF | TGTGCCAGCAGTCAAGCGGGGGCTAGCACAGATACGCAGTATTTT
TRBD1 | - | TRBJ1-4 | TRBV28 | CASSLPVAWAQGGKLFF | TGTGCCAGCAGTTTACCCGTCGCCTGGGCCCAGGGGGGAAAACTGTTTTTT
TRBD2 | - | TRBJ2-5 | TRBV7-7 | CASTPGRGQETQYF | TGTGCTAGCACCCCGGGGCGGGGGCAAGAGACCCAGTACTTC
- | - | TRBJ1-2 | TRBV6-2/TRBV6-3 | CASSYFLGSPYGYTF | TGTGCCAGCAGTTACTTCCTCGGGAGCCCCTATGGCTACACCTTC
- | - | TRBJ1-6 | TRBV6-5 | CASSYREGTSPLHF | TGTGCCAGCAGTTACCGGGAGGGGACTTCACCCCTCCACTTT
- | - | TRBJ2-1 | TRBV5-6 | CASSLRGRLSSYNEQFF | -
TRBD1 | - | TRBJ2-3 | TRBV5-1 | CASSPDRGHLTDTQYF | TGCGCCAGCAGCCCAGACAGGGGGCACCTCACAGATACGCAGTATTTT
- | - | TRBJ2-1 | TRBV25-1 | CASSQGPEDNEQFF | TGTGCCAGCAGCCAGGGGCCCGAGGACAATGAGCAGTTCTTC
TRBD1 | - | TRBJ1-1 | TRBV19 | CASSRDRGLAEAFF | TGTGCCAGTAGTAGGGACAGGGGATTGGCTGAAGCTTTCTTT